This TCR beta chain is drawn from a study of blood T cell repertoires in COVID-19. Study context: Italy, Spain and the United States were the sources of the convalescent and acute COVID-19 samples.

Some clones are missing from TCRdb's copy, which holds only in-frame ones; the method was immunoSEQ multiplex PCR. The sample consists of fewer than 300,000 clones, roughly 90% of them appearing once. Germline V gene sequence: CDR1 KGHDR, CDR2 SFDVKD. Trimming took 4 bases from V and 4 from J; bases not matched to a gene: 4. The CDR3 has 14 residues. V and J are TRBV24-1 and TRBJ1-2; 8 bases are shared with TRBD1. Material: PBMCs or T cells enriched from blood (not recorded which). The source of this sequence is a woman in her twenties or thirties who had recovered from COVID-19. The CDR3 nucleotides are TGTGCCACCAGTGACCCGACAGGGGCCTATGGCTACACCTTC. The encoded protein is CATSDPTGAYGYTF.